Following are 9 T cell receptor beta chains from one sample sequenced in a study of chemoradiotherapy in HPV16-positive cancers. TCRdb's copy holds only in-frame clones and misses some; the assay was immunoSEQ multiplex PCR. The sample holds about 22,000 clones, approximately 70% seen once. Sample collection occurred from a patient who underwent chemoradiotherapy. The source is a human donor with HPV-associated anogenital cancer.

The rearrangement links TRBV4-2 to TRBJ1-1; D is possibly TRBD1 (5 bases). The CDR3 contains 19 residues. Trimming stripped 0 bases from V and 4 bases from J, with 24 bases between. Germline V CDR1 and CDR2: LGHNA, YNFKEQ. CDR3 sequence reads: CASSQDPSGVRAGGTEAFF. The CDR3 nucleotides are TGTGCCAGCAGCCAAGATCCTTCGGGAGTACGGGCTGGGGGCACTGAAGCTTTCTTT.

The chain combines TRBV5-1 with TRBJ2-7; 11 bases align to TRBD1. V gave up 4 bases and J gave up 5 bases; unmatched junction bases: 14. The CDR3 length is 17 residues. Germline V CDR1 and CDR2: SGHRS, YFSETQ. Here the CDR3 DNA reads TGCGCCAGCAGCCTATCTACTGGACAGGGGGCCGGGAACGAGCAGTACTTC. Protein: CASSLSTGQGAGNEQYF.

This clone came up a few times. V usage is TRBV10-3 and J usage is TRBJ2-7; 10 positions match TRBD1. Germline assignment: CDR1 ENHRY and CDR2 SYGVKD. After removal of 3 bases from V and 6 bases from J, the junction contained 5 bases not matched to a gene. The CDR3 is 14 residues long. The CDR3 reads CAISDADRGREQYF. The CDR3 coding sequence is TGTGCCATCAGTGACGCCGACAGGGGGCGCGAGCAGTACTTC.

The chain has TRBV6-6 and TRBJ2-3; D uncertain. The V end lost 2 bases, the J end lost 5 bases, and 2 bases lay between the germline ends. Per germline, CDR1 MNHNY and CDR2 SVGAGI (reference sequence). There are 11 residues in the CDR3. CDR3: CASSYGDTQYF. The CDR3 DNA is TGTGCCAGCAGTTACGGAGATACGCAGTATTTT.

This sequence joins TRBV7-2 and TRBJ2-3; 8 positions match TRBD2. CDR3 length equals 15 residues. With 6 bases clipped from V and 2 bases from J, the junction kept 7 bases outside the gene matches. Per germline, CDR1 SGHTA and CDR2 FQGNSA. The CDR3 region is CASSTTSVNTDTQYF. CDR3 bases: TGTGCCAGCAGTACGACTAGCGTAAACACAGATACGCAGTATTTT.

The chain is built from TRBV7-8 and TRBJ1-3, with D perhaps TRBD1 (6 bases). Trimming cost V 3 bases and J 4 bases, with 13 bases left between them. Germline V gene sequence: CDR1 SGHVS, CDR2 FQNEAQ. The CDR3 has 15 amino acids. As DNA, the CDR3 is TGTGCCAGCAGCTTGGGGGGCACGAGGGGAAACACCATATATTTT. Translation gives CASSLGGTRGNTIYF. The variable domain in full, with the rest retrieved from reference TRBV7-8 and TRBJ1-3, is GAGVSQSPRYKVAKRGQDVALRCDPISGHVSLFWYQQALGQGPEFLTYFQNEAQLDKSGLPSDRFFAERPEGSVSTLKIQRTQQEDSAVYLCASSLGGTRGNTIYFGEGSWLTVV.

The table lists this clone with a few counts. This rearrangement joins TRBV5-6 to TRBJ2-7; D is unresolved. The CDR3 has 14 residues. CDR1 and CDR2 (germline): SGHDT, YYEEEE. V lost 5 bases and J 0 bases, leaving 12 bases between the germline ends. DNA of the CDR3: TGTGCCAGCAGACGATATTACAGCTCCTACGAGCAGTACTTC. Translation: CASRRYYSSYEQYF.

This chain uses TRBV11-2 with TRBJ2-7; 8 bases line up with TRBD2. The V segment lost 2 bases and the J segment 8 bases; nucleotides outside the gene matches: 14. This CDR3 region has 16 residues. The V gene's germline CDR1 is SGHAT and CDR2 FQNNGV. In nucleotides, the CDR3 is TGTGCCAGCAGCTTACTACTTGGCGGGGGGCGGTCCCAGCAGTACTTC. It is translated as CASSLLLGGGRSQQYF.

The rearrangement joins TRBV11-2 to TRBJ1-1; 8 positions match TRBD1. The V gene's germline CDR1 is SGHAT and CDR2 FQNNGV. The CDR3 length is 14 residues. Trimming took 5 bases from V and 5 from J; bases not matched to a gene: 7. In DNA form, the CDR3 reads TGTGCCAGCAGCCCCCGGACAGGGATGACTGAAGCTTTCTTT. Its protein product is CASSPRTGMTEAFF.